A selection of T cell receptor beta chains follows, all from one sample in a study of technical replicates of blood from a handful of donors. Method: immunoSEQ multiplex PCR; TCRdb's copy keeps in-frame clones and lacks some. The sample shows more than 75,000 clones, almost 97% of them seen only once. The sample was T cells isolated from PBMCs. The receptors here all came from a human donor in good health. The CDR3 runs from the conserved cysteine through the conserved F or W. The D gene is left open where the match is weak. Expanded clones are given a class, and other clones once, few, many or no size at all.

clone_size	j_call	d_call	v_call	cdr3_aa	cdr3_nt
.	TRBJ1-5	TRBD1	TRBV27	CASSLKGGGQPQHF	TGTGCCAGCAGTTTAAAAGGGGGCGGACAGCCCCAGCATTTT
.	TRBJ1-1	TRBD1	TRBV10-3	CAMGTGGLNTEAFF	TGTGCCATGGGGACAGGGGGCCTGAACACTGAAGCTTTCTTT
.	TRBJ2-7	TRBD2	TRBV7-6	CASSPGTSVYEQYF	TGTGCCAGCAGCCCGGGGACTAGCGTTTACGAGCAGTACTTC
.	TRBJ1-4	.	TRBV25-1	CASTQTGGPSTNEKLFF	TGTGCCAGCACCCAGACAGGAGGACCTTCAACTAATGAAAAACTGTTTTTT
.	TRBJ2-1	TRBD2	TRBV15	CATSNQLAGVPYNEQFF	TGTGCCACCAGCAACCAACTAGCGGGAGTCCCCTACAATGAGCAGTTCTTC
.	TRBJ2-1	.	TRBV11-2	CASSQGYVREQFF	TGTGCCAGCAGCCAGGGTTATGTCCGTGAGCAGTTCTTC
.	TRBJ2-5	TRBD1	TRBV5-4	CASSPDRGEETQYF	TGTGCCAGCAGCCCTGACAGGGGAGAGGAGACCCAGTACTTC
.	TRBJ2-1	.	TRBV29-1	CGGGGSYNEQFF	TGCGGAGGGGGCGGATCCTACAATGAGCAGTTCTTC
.	TRBJ1-1	.	TRBV4-3	CASSQDLAGNTEAFF	TGCGCCAGCAGCCAAGATTTGGCAGGGAACACTGAAGCTTTCTTT
.	TRBJ2-2	TRBD2	TRBV5-5	CASSLDGLAGEKGTGELFF	TGTGCCAGCAGCTTGGATGGACTAGCGGGAGAAAAAGGGACCGGGGAGCTGTTTTTT
.	TRBJ2-1	.	TRBV5-6	CASSPTEYNEQFF	TGTGCCAGCAGCCCCACAGAGTACAATGAGCAGTTCTTC
.	TRBJ2-7	.	TRBV7-2	CASSLGTVSYEQYF	TGTGCCAGCAGCTTAGGGACAGTATCCTACGAGCAGTACTTC
.	TRBJ2-2	.	TRBV5-1	CASSLVAGELFF	TGCGCCAGCAGCTTGGTAGCCGGGGAGCTGTTTTTT
.	TRBJ2-1	TRBD2	TRBV6-1	CASRELADNEQFF	TGTGCCAGCAGAGAACTAGCGGACAATGAGCAGTTCTTC
.	TRBJ2-7	.	TRBV7-9	CASSLPGVYEQYF	TGTGCCAGCAGCTTACCAGGGGTCTACGAGCAGTACTTC
.	TRBJ1-1	.	TRBV15	CATSRDRANTEAFF	TGTGCCACCAGCAGGGACAGAGCAAACACTGAAGCTTTCTTT
.	TRBJ1-1	.	TRBV18	CASSLQGGEGTEAFF	TGTGCCAGCTCACTCCAGGGCGGGGAGGGCACTGAAGCTTTCTTT
.	TRBJ1-2	.	TRBV21-1	CASSKNRFF	TGTGCCAGCAGCAAAAATAGATTCTTC
.	TRBJ1-3	.	TRBV7-9	CASSFSRDNNRNTIYF	TGTGCCAGCAGCTTTAGCCGGGACAATAATAGAAACACCATATATTTT
once	TRBJ1-1	.	TRBV18	CASSPMANTEAFF	TGTGCCAGCTCACCAATGGCGAACACTGAAGCTTTCTTT
.	TRBJ2-7	TRBD1	TRBV5-1	CASSHTGTGVDEQYF	TGCGCCAGCAGCCATACCGGGACAGGGGTAGACGAGCAGTACTTC
.	TRBJ2-7	TRBD2	TRBV5-4	CASSFGGEYEQYF	TGTGCCAGCAGCTTCGGGGGGGAGTACGAGCAGTACTTC
.	TRBJ2-3	TRBD1	TRBV10-3	CAISPGQGTDTQYF	TGTGCCATCAGTCCGGGACAGGGGACAGATACGCAGTATTTT
.	TRBJ2-2	.	TRBV28	CASTPTTLNTGELFF	TGTGCCAGCACTCCGACTACCCTGAACACCGGGGAGCTGTTTTTT
.	TRBJ2-1	.	TRBV2	CASSEGANEQFF	TGTGCCAGCAGTGAGGGGGCTAATGAGCAGTTCTTC
.	TRBJ2-5	.	TRBV5-1	CASSWAGQPWWRTQYF	TGCGCCAGCAGCTGGGCAGGACAGCCATGGTGGCGGACCCAGTACTTC
.	TRBJ1-1	.	TRBV30	CAWSSQGGGNFF	TGTGCCTGGAGTTCCCAGGGAGGGGGTAATTTCTTT
.	TRBJ1-2	.	TRBV29-1	CSVEANYGYTF	TGCAGCGTTGAGGCAAACTATGGCTACACCTTC
.	TRBJ1-2	.	TRBV20-1	CSATGGYGYTF	TGCAGTGCTACGGGGGGCTATGGCTACACCTTC
.	TRBJ2-3	.	TRBV7-3	CASSLSREADTQYF	TGTGCCAGCAGCTTATCCAGGGAAGCAGATACGCAGTATTTT
.	TRBJ1-4	.	TRBV6-1	CASSEASELLSVEEKLFF	TGTGCCAGCAGTGAAGCCTCGGAACTACTGTCCGTAGAGGAAAAACTGTTTTTT
.	TRBJ2-3	TRBD2	TRBV5-1	CASSLDVAGLAGLDTQYF	TGCGCCAGCAGCCTGGACGTTGCGGGACTAGCGGGTCTAGATACGCAGTATTTT
.	TRBJ2-7	.	TRBV30	CAWSPGGSYEQYF	TGTGCCTGGAGCCCAGGGGGGTCCTACGAGCAGTACTTC
.	TRBJ2-1	TRBD1	TRBV30	CAWSSRWDRADNEQFF	TGTGCCTGGAGCAGCCGCTGGGACAGAGCCGACAATGAGCAGTTCTTC
.	TRBJ2-2	TRBD2	TRBV11-3	CASSEPGLAGDPNTGELFF	TGTGCCAGCAGCGAACCGGGACTAGCGGGAGACCCCAACACCGGGGAGCTGTTTTTT
.	TRBJ2-1	.	TRBV10-1	CASSEATEYNEQFF	TGCGCCAGCAGTGAGGCGACTGAGTACAATGAGCAGTTCTTC
.	TRBJ1-2	.	TRBV10-3	CAISEYRANYGYTF	TGTGCCATCAGTGAGTACAGAGCTAACTATGGCTACACCTTC
.	TRBJ2-7	TRBD2	TRBV29-1	CSVESGLAEKGHEQYF	TGCAGCGTTGAATCGGGACTAGCGGAGAAGGGCCACGAGCAGTACTTC
few	TRBJ1-1	.	TRBV5-5	CASSLAQYTEAFF	TGTGCCAGCAGCTTGGCACAGTACACTGAAGCTTTCTTT
.	TRBJ1-1	TRBD1	TRBV6-1	CASRQGPTEAFF	TGTGCCAGCCGACAGGGCCCCACTGAAGCTTTCTTT
.	TRBJ1-3	.	TRBV15	CATSRDRSGIRNTIYF	TGTGCCACCAGCAGAGACCGATCGGGGATTAGAAACACCATATATTTT
.	TRBJ1-2	.	TRBV7-9	CASSTDRDLNYGYTF	TGTGCCAGCAGCACCGACAGAGACCTAAACTATGGCTACACCTTC
.	TRBJ2-1	TRBD1	TRBV6-4	CASSLDRGELDEQFF	TGTGCCAGCAGCCTTGACAGGGGAGAGTTGGACGAGCAGTTCTTC
.	TRBJ2-1	.	TRBV9	CASSAYSSNEQFF	TGTGCCAGCAGCGCCTACTCTAGCAATGAGCAGTTCTTC
.	TRBJ1-5	.	TRBV6-1	CASTDSFNQPQHF	TGTGCCAGCACCGACAGTTTCAATCAGCCCCAGCATTTT
.	TRBJ2-1	TRBD2	TRBV27	CASSRGRTNEQFF	TGTGCCAGCAGTCGCGGGAGAACCAATGAGCAGTTCTTC
.	TRBJ1-1	.	TRBV5-1	CASSLGGSNTEAFF	TGCGCCAGCAGCTTGGGAGGGTCCAACACTGAAGCTTTCTTT
.	TRBJ1-5	.	TRBV7-2	CASSLVSGQPQHF	TGTGCCAGCAGCTTAGTATCGGGTCAGCCCCAGCATTTT
.	TRBJ1-3	TRBD1	TRBV2	CASSPTAEGAHGNTIYF	TGTGCCAGCAGCCCCACAGCGGAGGGGGCGCATGGAAACACCATATATTTT
once	TRBJ1-5	.	TRBV19	CASSLDFDSQPQHF	TGTGCCAGTAGCCTCGACTTCGATAGTCAGCCCCAGCATTTT
.	TRBJ2-1	TRBD2	TRBV30	CAWSVLRLADYNEQFF	TGTGCCTGGAGTGTACTTCGGCTAGCGGATTACAATGAGCAGTTCTTC
.	TRBJ1-2	.	TRBV4-1	CASSQVLQGRYGYTF	TGCGCCAGCAGCCAAGTACTCCAGGGTCGGTATGGCTACACCTTC
.	TRBJ2-7	.	TRBV29-1	CSVVTSRGFYEQYF	TGCAGCGTTGTTACCTCAAGGGGTTTCTACGAGCAGTACTTC
.	TRBJ2-4	.	TRBV11-2	CASSLDHQTGLREYF	TGTGCCAGCAGCTTAGATCATCAAACGGGACTTAGAGAGTACTTC
.	TRBJ2-5	TRBD2	TRBV25-1	CASSELGLAGPLVETQYF	TGTGCCAGCAGTGAGCTTGGACTAGCGGGGCCGTTGGTGGAGACCCAGTACTTC
.	TRBJ1-5	TRBD1	TRBV4-1	CASSQGQGRSNQPQHF	TGCGCCAGCAGCCAGGGACAGGGGAGGAGCAATCAGCCCCAGCATTTT
.	TRBJ2-5	TRBD1	TRBV5-1	CASSRQGFQETQYF	TGCGCCAGCAGCCGACAGGGCTTCCAAGAGACCCAGTACTTC
.	TRBJ1-2	.	TRBV5-6	CASSPGGPGYGYTF	TGTGCCAGCAGCCCGGGGGGGCCGGGCTATGGCTACACCTTC
once	TRBJ2-1	.	TRBV9	CASSGAGVGQFF	TGTGCCAGCTCTGGAGCTGGAGTCGGTCAGTTCTTC
.	TRBJ2-2	TRBD2	TRBV19	CASRSSGRFTGELFF	TGTGCCAGTAGATCTAGCGGGAGGTTCACCGGGGAGCTGTTTTTT